These 24 T cell receptor beta chains were all obtained from the same sample, sequenced in a study of response to subunit inactivated influenza vaccine. TCRdb analysed the RT-PCR reads with MiXCR anew, one entry per CDR3 protein. The table has over 400,000 distinct CDR3 sequences, approximately 13% seen once. The sample in question was PBMCs from blood, obtained more than 35 days after vaccination. These receptors all stem from a man aged 50 or older who received an inactivated influenza vaccine.

This clonotype was found a few times. The rearrangement links TRBV20-1 to TRBJ1-6, with a weak D call TRBD1 (6 bases). The CDR3 loop spans 14 amino acids. V was shortened by 8 bases and J by 5 bases, with 16 bases between the two germline ends. Germline V lookup: CDR1 DFQATT, CDR2 SNEGSKA (reference sequence). CDR3 residues: CSTSLDRDNSPLHF. The DNA of the CDR3 is TGCAGTACCTCTTTGGACAGAGATAATTCACCCCTCCACTTT.

The chain recombines TRBV6-1 with TRBJ2-4; D might be TRBD2 (5 bases). Per the germline V gene, CDR1 is MNHNS and CDR2 is SASEGT. V was shortened by 5 bases and J by 0 bases, with 11 bases between the two germline ends. The CDR3 totals 15 residues. In nucleotides, the CDR3 is TGTGCCAGCAGTCCCGAGGGTCTAGCCAAAAACATTCAGTACTTC. Translated: CASSPEGLAKNIQYF.

This chain joins TRBV2 and TRBJ1-1, with 7 bases that match TRBD1. In germline, CDR1 is SNHLY, CDR2 FYNNEI. The CDR3 length is 13 residues. The junction had 4 bases not matched to a gene; V was cut back by 5 bases and J by 4 bases. CDR3 sequence: CASSKQGPTEAFF. In DNA form, the CDR3 reads TGTGCCAGCAGTAAACAGGGGCCCACTGAAGCTTTCTTT.

This clonotype was seen ten or more times. The V gene is TRBV20-1, the J gene TRBJ2-3, with D unclear. V lost 0 bases, J lost 6 bases, and 16 bases lay in between. The germline V gene encodes CDR1 DFQATT and CDR2 SNEGSKA (reference sequence). The CDR3 spans 15 residues. The CDR3 DNA reads TGCAGTGCTAGAGATGGGTTAAGGGTTACGGATACGCAGTATTTT. Its translation is CSARDGLRVTDTQYF.

Here the CDR3 reads CSVRELAVNNEQFF. In DNA form, the CDR3 reads TGCAGCGTCCGAGAACTAGCGGTAAACAATGAGCAGTTCTTC. This rearrangement joins TRBV29-1 to TRBJ2-1; TRBD2 matches 8 bases. Germline CDR1 SQVTM, CDR2 ANQGSEA. The CDR3 totals 14 residues. With V trimmed by 6 bases and J by 5 bases, 9 bases remained unmatched.

This clonotype was recorded a few times. This sequence joins TRBV10-3 and TRBJ2-7, with 12 bases aligning to TRBD1. CDR1 and CDR2 (germline): ENHRY, SYGVKD. V gave up 7 bases and J gave up 3 bases; unmatched junction bases: 13. This CDR3 is built from 17 residues. In DNA, the CDR3 is TGTGCCATCACCTCGGGAAGTGGGACAGGGGGCGGCTACGAGCAGTACTTC. This gives the protein CAITSGSGTGGGYEQYF.

J is TRBJ2-7 and V is TRBV20-1; perhaps D is TRBD1 or TRBD2 (5 bases each). Per germline, CDR1 DFQATT and CDR2 SNEGSKA (reference sequence). Trimming took 3 bases from V and 1 from J, leaving 16 bases between them. The CDR3 has 15 residues. The CDR3 here is CSASLLGRRSYEQYF. CDR3 sequence (DNA): TGCAGTGCTAGCCTCCTGGGACGGAGGTCCTACGAGCAGTACTTC.

This chain uses TRBV6-2 or TRBV6-3 with TRBJ2-5; no definite D call. CDR1 is MNHEY, CDR2 SVGEGT, per germline. Trimming left V 0 bases short and J 1 base short, with 6 bases between. The CDR3 sequence is 14 residues long. CDR3 protein: CASSYSRIQETQYF. The CDR3 DNA follows: TGTGCCAGCAGTTACTCCCGGATCCAAGAGACCCAGTACTTC.

The V call is TRBV29-1, the J call TRBJ2-1; perhaps D is TRBD1 or TRBD2 (5 bases each). V was pared by 4 bases and J by 7 bases, with 17 bases between. In germline, CDR1 is SQVTM, CDR2 ANQGSEA. The CDR3 spans 14 residues. The CDR3 spells CSVGEGLQVNEQFF. The CDR3 bases are TGCAGCGTTGGAGAGGGGCTACAGGTAAATGAGCAGTTCTTC.

This clonotype was seen a few times. V and J are TRBV10-3 and TRBJ2-5; a weak D match, TRBD2 (6 bases). This CDR3 region has 16 residues. Germline V CDR1 and CDR2: ENHRY, SYGVKD. Trimming pared 0 bases from V and 1 base from J, leaving 12 bases between. The CDR3 sequence is CAISESPPRGQETQYF. CDR3 sequence (DNA): TGTGCCATCAGTGAGTCTCCACCGCGGGGCCAAGAGACCCAGTACTTC.

J is TRBJ2-5 and V is TRBV29-1; a weak D match, TRBD1 (6 bases). The CDR3 loop spans 11 amino acids. From germline, CDR1 is SQVTM and CDR2 ANQGSEA. Between the trimmed V and J ends, which lost 8 bases and 7 bases, there was a span of 14 bases. The DNA of the CDR3 is TGCAGCCTGGGGGCAGCTGGGACCCAGTACTTC. Protein sequence: CSLGAAGTQYF.

There are a few counts of this clonotype. The chain links TRBV7-8 to TRBJ2-3; D is uncertain. The CDR3 runs to 13 residues. Germline values: CDR1 SGHVS, CDR2 FQNEAQ. V lost 4 bases and J 5 bases, leaving 10 bases between the germline ends. CDR3 DNA sequence: TGTGCCAGCAGCTACGAACGGCGAGATACGCAGTATTTT. Protein: CASSYERRDTQYF.

This sequence joins TRBV20-1 and TRBJ1-2; unclear D gene. The CDR3 runs 13 residues. Between the trimmed V and J ends, which lost 3 bases and 0 bases, there was a span of 8 bases. From germline, CDR1 is DFQATT and CDR2 SNEGSKA (reference sequence). CDR3 nucleotides: TGCAGTGCTAGGTGGAGAGCTAACTATGGCTACACCTTC. This encodes CSARWRANYGYTF.

In its sample, this clonotype was seen many times. This chain links TRBV15 with TRBJ2-7, with D tentatively TRBD1 (5 bases). In germline, CDR1 is LNHNV, CDR2 YYDKDF (reference sequence). The ends were cut back, 2 bases at V and 6 bases at J, with 8 bases in the middle. The CDR3 is made up of 12 amino acids. The CDR3 loop reads CATSRQGSEQYF. As DNA, the CDR3 is TGTGCCACCAGCAGACAGGGTTCCGAGCAGTACTTC.

The table lists this clonotype with a few counts. The chain uses TRBV10-3 and TRBJ1-2; no clear D gene. Germline V gene sequence: CDR1 ENHRY, CDR2 SYGVKD. Deletions cut 3 bases from V and 8 bases from J, with 7 bases between. This CDR3 has 11 residues. This CDR3 is CAISEGWGYTF. In DNA, the CDR3 is TGTGCCATCAGTGAAGGGTGGGGCTACACCTTC.

A few counts support this clonotype. The V call is TRBV29-1, the J call TRBJ2-1; D ambiguous. V was clipped by 4 bases and J by 10 bases, with 20 bases between them. This CDR3 comprises 14 residues. CDR1 is SQVTM, CDR2 ANQGSEA, per germline. CDR3 in amino acids: CSVAARANAWEQFF. The DNA for the CDR3 is TGCAGCGTTGCTGCCCGGGCTAACGCTTGGGAGCAGTTCTTC.

This clonotype was picked up many times. CDR3 bases: TGTGCCAGCAGCCAAAACGGCGGCCATGTTCAAGAGACCCAGTACTTC. This sequence encodes CASSQNGGHVQETQYF. The gene calls are TRBV4-2 and TRBJ2-5; D gene unclear. Germline V gene sequence: CDR1 LGHNA, CDR2 YNFKEQ. This CDR3 has 16 amino acids. V was pared by 2 bases and J by 2 bases, with 15 bases between.

This clonotype was recorded once. This sequence joins TRBV12-3 or TRBV12-4 and TRBJ2-7, with D perhaps matching TRBD1 (5 bases). Trimming took off 4 bases at V and 6 bases at J, with 13 bases between the two ends. This CDR3 has 13 amino acids. CDR3: CASSSLRGSEQYF. The CDR3 nucleotides are TGTGCCAGCAGTTCCCTTAGGGGATCCGAGCAGTACTTC.

At least ten counts were recorded for this clonotype. The V and J genes are TRBV5-1 and TRBJ2-5; unclear D gene. With 3 bases removed from V and 0 bases from J, the gap between germline ends came to 6 bases. CDR3 length: 13 amino acids. CDR1 and CDR2 (germline): SGHRS, YFSETQ. The CDR3 reads CASSYRYQETQYF. For the CDR3, the DNA is TGCGCCAGCAGCTACCGGTACCAAGAGACCCAGTACTTC.

This clonotype has only a few counts. The rearrangement joins TRBV27 to TRBJ1-1; D ambiguous. The CDR3 covers 13 residues. Trimming removed 0 bases from V and 6 bases from J, with 8 bases in between. Looked up from germline, CDR1 is MNHEY and CDR2 is SMNVEV (reference sequence). The CDR3 loop is CASSLSRISEAFF. The CDR3 nucleotides are TGTGCCAGCAGTTTATCGAGGATTTCTGAAGCTTTCTTT.

This clonotype was seen a handful of times. The chain has TRBV12-3 or TRBV12-4 and TRBJ2-7; tentative D call: TRBD1 (6 bases). The V and J ends lost 3 bases and 5 bases respectively, with 8 bases between them. The CDR3 is 12 residues long. The CDR3 reads CASSFTGNEQYF. In nucleotides, the CDR3 is TGTGCCAGCAGTTTCACAGGGAACGAGCAGTACTTC.

Ten or more counts support this clonotype. V and J are TRBV12-3 or TRBV12-4 and TRBJ2-1, with D possibly TRBD1 on 6 matching bases. The CDR3 extends over 14 amino acids. V was pared by 1 base and J by 4 bases, with 8 bases between. In nucleotides, the CDR3 is TGTGCCAGCAGTTTAGGGACAGTTTACAATGAGCAGTTCTTC. The encoded protein is CASSLGTVYNEQFF.

Many counts were recorded for this clonotype. The chain carries TRBV7-2 and TRBJ1-2; D unresolved. Germline assignment: CDR1 SGHTA and CDR2 FQGNSA. This CDR3 contains 11 residues. V shed 5 bases and J shed 2 bases, with 3 bases lying between them. The CDR3 sequence: CASSTNYGYTF. DNA for the CDR3: TGTGCCAGCAGCACCAACTATGGCTACACCTTC.

This clonotype has more than one count but fewer than ten. This rearrangement joins TRBV29-1 to TRBJ2-1; 8 bases align to TRBD1. CDR1 is SQVTM and CDR2 is ANQGSEA in the germline V gene. V shed 7 bases, J shed 7 bases, and the junction held 9 bases outside the gene matches. The CDR3 contains 13 residues. The CDR3 region is CSDGQGRWNEQFF. The CDR3 bases are TGCAGCGACGGACAGGGAAGGTGGAATGAGCAGTTCTTC.